Below, 5 T cell receptor beta chains from the same sample are listed, as sequenced in a study of cytomegalovirus exposure and HLA in healthy donors. Researchers ran the PCR with 60 Vbeta and 13 Jbeta primers. This table comes from immunoSEQ multiplex PCR, and its TCRdb copy is limited to in-frame clones, with some not included. The sample lists under 150,000 clones, roughly 62% occurring once. The specimen was PBMCs. Every receptor here comes from a man aged 30 to 39 in good health and CMV-seropositive.

The V and J genes are TRBV5-1 and TRBJ2-7, with 7 bases matching TRBD2. The germline V gene encodes CDR1 SGHRS and CDR2 YFSETQ. The CDR3 is 15 residues long. V lost 0 bases, J lost 1 base, and 4 bases stayed unmatched. CDR3 nucleotides: TGCGCCAGCAGCTTGGCCGTCGGGGGGTCCTACGAGCAGTACTTC. Protein: CASSLAVGGSYEQYF.

V and J are TRBV29-1 and TRBJ2-3; the match to TRBD1 covers 8 bases. This CDR3 is 13 amino acids long. The J segment lost 0 bases and the V segment lost 7 bases, leaving 3 bases of the junction unmatched. Germline V gives CDR1 SQVTM, CDR2 ANQGSEA. As DNA, the CDR3 is TGCAGCGGCGGACAGGGAAGCACAGATACGCAGTATTTT. Protein product: CSGGQGSTDTQYF.

V is TRBV29-1 and J is TRBJ1-1; possibly TRBD1 for D (6 bases). The CDR3 sequence is 13 residues long. Trimming removed 7 bases at V and 0 bases at J, with 12 bases between. Per germline, CDR1 SQVTM and CDR2 ANQGSEA. In DNA form, the CDR3 reads TGCAGCGGGTGGACAGAAATGAACACTGAAGCTTTCTTT. Translated, it gives CSGWTEMNTEAFF.

This clone was recorded a few times. The V call is TRBV4-3, the J call TRBJ2-3; D possibly corresponds to TRBD1 (6 bases). Germline CDR1 and CDR2: LGHNA and YSLEER. The length of the CDR3 is 16 residues. The germline V and J ends were trimmed by 0 bases and 0 bases, with 10 bases remaining between them. As DNA, the CDR3 is TGCGCCAGCAGCCAAGACCCAGGGGCTAGCACAGATACGCAGTATTTT. Translation: CASSQDPGASTDTQYF.

This chain uses TRBV6-5 with TRBJ2-1, with TRBD2 matching over 14 bases. Germline CDR1 is MNHEY and CDR2 is SVGAGI. This CDR3 has 16 amino acids. V gave up 2 bases and J gave up 8 bases; unmatched junction bases: 5. CDR3 DNA sequence: TGTGCCAGCAGTTACATCGGGACTAGCGGGAGCCATGAGCAGTTCTTC. This gives the protein CASSYIGTSGSHEQFF.